These 15 T cell receptor beta chains were sequenced from one sample in a study of blood T cell repertoires in COVID-19. Repertoires were generated with immunoSEQ multiplex PCR, while TCRdb's copy carries only in-frame clones and drops some. The table lists about 98,000 clones, 82% of them singletons. The sample was peripheral blood. The receptors here all came from a man of 80 years or more with acute or convalescent COVID-19.

This clone was picked up many times. The chain is built from TRBV5-1 and TRBJ1-6; 9 nucleotides line up with TRBD1. J was trimmed by 7 bases and V by 6 bases; bases with no gene match: 5. This CDR3 is 14 amino acids long. CDR1 is SGHRS and CDR2 is YFSETQ in the germline V gene. CDR3 nucleotides: TGCGCCAGCAAACAGGGGGCGCAAAATTCACCCCTCCACTTT. Translation gives CASKQGAQNSPLHF.

V usage is TRBV4-1 and J usage is TRBJ2-6; 9 nucleotides match TRBD2. CDR1 is MGHRA, CDR2 YSYEKL, per germline. The junction had 10 bases not matched to a gene; V was cut back by 1 base and J by 0 bases. The length of the CDR3 is 20 residues. The DNA of the CDR3 is TGCGCCAGCAGCCAAGTGGCAATCGGGACTAGCACCTCTGGGGCCAACGTCCTGACTTTC. It yields the protein CASSQVAIGTSTSGANVLTF.

The chain joins TRBV7-8 to TRBJ2-7; D might be TRBD1 (5 bases). V shed 5 bases and J shed 0 bases, with 14 bases lying between them. CDR1 SGHVS and CDR2 FQNEAQ come from the germline V gene. The CDR3 is made up of 15 amino acids. CDR3 residues: CASSPYDRSSYEQYF. CDR3 DNA sequence: TGTGCCAGCAGCCCTTATGACAGAAGCTCCTACGAGCAGTACTTC.

This clone was observed a handful of times. A much larger clone lies one base from this, so it may be a read error. The chain recombines TRBV25-1 with TRBJ1-3, with D possibly being TRBD1 (5 bases). The length of the CDR3 is 14 residues. V dropped 5 bases and J dropped 0 bases, with 8 bases sitting between them. Germline V gene lookup returns CDR1 MGHDK and CDR2 SYGVNS. CDR3 protein: CASSTGISGNTIYF. The CDR3 nucleotides are TGTGCCAGCAGTACAGGCATCTCTGGAAACACCATATATTTT. The variable domain in full, with the rest retrieved from reference TRBV25-1 and TRBJ1-3, is EADIYQTPRYLVIGTGKKITLECSQTMGHDKMYWYQQDPGMELHLIHYSYGVNSTEKGDLSSESTVSRIRTEHFPLTLESARPSHTSQYLCASSTGISGNTIYFGEGSWLTVV.

This clone was found a few times. This chain connects TRBV7-9 to TRBJ1-5, with TRBD1 identical over 8 bases. The germline CDR1 and CDR2 sequences are SEHNR and FQNEAQ (reference sequence). Trimming took 5 bases from V and 8 from J; bases not matched to a gene: 11. The CDR3 spans 15 residues. The chain's CDR3 is CASSPPGTGQEPQHF. CDR3 sequence (DNA): TGTGCCAGCAGCCCCCCCGGGACAGGTCAAGAGCCCCAGCATTTT. Using reference TRBV7-9 and TRBJ1-5 for the parts outside the CDR3, the full variable domain is DTGVSQNPRHKITKRGQNVTFRCDPISEHNRLYWYRQTLGQGPEFLTYFQNEAQLEKSRLLSDRFSAERPKGSFSTLEIQRTEQGDSAMYLCASSPPGTGQEPQHFGDGTRLSIL.

V and J are TRBV2 and TRBJ2-5; the D gene is possibly TRBD2 (6 bases). Trimming removed 2 bases from V and 4 bases from J, with 17 bases in between. Germline loops: CDR1 SNHLY, CDR2 FYNNEI. The CDR3 consists of 16 residues. As DNA, the CDR3 is TGTGCCAGCAGTGAATATGGCGGGGATGGCGGAGAGACCCAGTACTTC. Translated, it gives CASSEYGGDGGETQYF.

CDR3 in DNA: TGTGCCAGCAAGCAGTTTGGTAGCGGGGCCCCCACAACAGATACGCAGTATTTT. This codes for CASKQFGSGAPTTDTQYF. The chain is built from TRBV28 and TRBJ2-3; 8 nucleotides line up with TRBD2. Per the germline V gene, CDR1 is MDHEN and CDR2 is SYDVKM. CDR3 length equals 18 residues. The trim removed 7 bases at V and 3 bases at J, leaving 18 bases unmatched. Together with reference TRBV28 and TRBJ2-3, the CDR3 gives the full variable domain: DVKVTQSSRYLVKRTGEKVFLECVQDMDHENMFWYRQDPGLGLRLIYFSYDVKMKEKGDIPEGYSVSREKKERFSLILESASTNQTSMYLCASKQFGSGAPTTDTQYFGPGTRLTVL.

The rearrangement uses TRBV28 and TRBJ1-2; 10 nucleotides line up with TRBD1. CDR1 is MDHEN and CDR2 is SYDVKM in the germline V gene. J was trimmed by 7 bases and V by 1 base; bases with no gene match: 3. The CDR3 is 14 amino acids. CDR3 protein: CASSLLGTGAGYTF. The CDR3 DNA is TGTGCCAGCAGTTTATTGGGGACAGGGGCTGGCTACACCTTC.

The genes are TRBV27 and TRBJ2-6, with 8 bases lining up with TRBD1. V was clipped by 5 bases and J by 0 bases; unmatched bases: 9. The CDR3 sequence is 18 residues long. Looked up from germline, CDR1 is MNHEY and CDR2 is SMNVEV (reference sequence). The CDR3 DNA reads TGTGCCAGCAGTGCAGGGACAGGACTCGGCTCTGGGGCCAACGTCCTGACTTTC. As protein: CASSAGTGLGSGANVLTF. The variable domain in full, with the rest retrieved from reference TRBV27 and TRBJ2-6, is EAQVTQNPRYLITVTGKKLTVTCSQNMNHEYMSWYRQDPGLGLRQIYYSMNVEVTDKGDVPEGYKVSRKEKRNFPLILESPSPNQTSLYFCASSAGTGLGSGANVLTFGAGSRLTVL.

V gene TRBV6-5 combines with J gene TRBJ1-1; 7 bases are shared with TRBD1. The J segment lost 4 bases and the V segment lost 6 bases, leaving 5 bases of the junction unmatched. Per the germline V gene, CDR1 is MNHEY and CDR2 is SVGAGI. The CDR3 has 13 amino acids. The CDR3 bases are TGTGCCAGCAGCATATCAGGGGGCACTGAAGCTTTCTTT. As protein: CASSISGGTEAFF.

This clone appeared a single time. The chain couples TRBV28 to TRBJ1-6; possible D gene TRBD1, 5 bases. The CDR3 spans 15 residues. V dropped 4 bases and J dropped 10 bases, with 17 bases sitting between them. Germline V gene data show CDR1 as MDHEN and CDR2 as SYDVKM. CDR3 nucleotides: TGTGCCAGCAGTTCTGCTCGGGGGTTCGGATCACCCCTCCACTTT. Translating gives CASSSARGFGSPLHF.

The genes are TRBV28 and TRBJ1-4; the match to TRBD1 covers 8 bases. Trimming cost V 6 bases and J 3 bases; bases outside gene matches: 9. This CDR3 contains 16 residues. Germline CDR1 and CDR2: MDHEN and SYDVKM. CDR3 in DNA: TGTGCCAGCAGGACCCAGGGGGCGGGGGCTAATGAAAAACTGTTTTTT. Its translation: CASRTQGAGANEKLFF.

The chain recombines TRBV7-8 with TRBJ2-1; TRBD1 matches at 10 bases. Trimming at V came to 5 bases and at J to 9 bases, leaving 19 bases not matched to a gene. This CDR3 comprises 18 residues. CDR1 is SGHVS, CDR2 FQNEAQ, per germline. The CDR3 region is CASSPRQGAASGPREQFF. The CDR3 DNA reads TGTGCCAGCAGCCCTAGACAGGGGGCGGCTAGCGGTCCCCGTGAGCAGTTCTTC.

The CDR3 bases are TGTGCCAGTAGTATGGACGAGGGTAGAGAGCAGTTCTTC. This gives the protein CASSMDEGREQFF. This sequence joins TRBV19 and TRBJ2-1, with a tentative D call TRBD2 (5 bases). Trimming removed 3 bases at V and 10 bases at J, with 13 bases between. This CDR3 region has 13 residues. Germline values: CDR1 LNHDA, CDR2 SQIVND (reference sequence).

V and J are TRBV19 and TRBJ1-4; a possible D gene is TRBD1 (5 bases). This CDR3 has 16 amino acids. The germline V and J ends were trimmed by 3 bases and 0 bases, with 11 bases remaining between them. From germline, CDR1 is LNHDA and CDR2 SQIVND (reference sequence). The CDR3 loop is CASSMGRGTTNEKLFF. The CDR3 DNA sequence: TGTGCCAGTAGTATGGGGCGGGGGACAACTAATGAAAAACTGTTTTTT.